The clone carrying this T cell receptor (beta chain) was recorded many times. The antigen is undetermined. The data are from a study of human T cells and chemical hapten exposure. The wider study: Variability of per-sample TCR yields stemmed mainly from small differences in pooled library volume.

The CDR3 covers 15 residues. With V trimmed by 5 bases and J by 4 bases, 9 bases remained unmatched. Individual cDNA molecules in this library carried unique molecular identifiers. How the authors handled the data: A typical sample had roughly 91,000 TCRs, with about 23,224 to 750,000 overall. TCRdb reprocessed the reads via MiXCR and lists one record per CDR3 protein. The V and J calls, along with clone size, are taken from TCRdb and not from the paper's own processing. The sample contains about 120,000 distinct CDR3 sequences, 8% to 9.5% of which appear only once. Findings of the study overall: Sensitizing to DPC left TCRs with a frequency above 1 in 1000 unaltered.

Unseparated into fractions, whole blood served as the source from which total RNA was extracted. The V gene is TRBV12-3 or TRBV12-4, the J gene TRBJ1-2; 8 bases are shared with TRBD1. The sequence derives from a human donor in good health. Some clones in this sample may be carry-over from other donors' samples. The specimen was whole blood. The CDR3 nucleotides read TGTGCCAGCAGTCCAGACAGGGGCTTCGGCTATGGCTACACCTTC. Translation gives CASSPDRGFGYGYTF.